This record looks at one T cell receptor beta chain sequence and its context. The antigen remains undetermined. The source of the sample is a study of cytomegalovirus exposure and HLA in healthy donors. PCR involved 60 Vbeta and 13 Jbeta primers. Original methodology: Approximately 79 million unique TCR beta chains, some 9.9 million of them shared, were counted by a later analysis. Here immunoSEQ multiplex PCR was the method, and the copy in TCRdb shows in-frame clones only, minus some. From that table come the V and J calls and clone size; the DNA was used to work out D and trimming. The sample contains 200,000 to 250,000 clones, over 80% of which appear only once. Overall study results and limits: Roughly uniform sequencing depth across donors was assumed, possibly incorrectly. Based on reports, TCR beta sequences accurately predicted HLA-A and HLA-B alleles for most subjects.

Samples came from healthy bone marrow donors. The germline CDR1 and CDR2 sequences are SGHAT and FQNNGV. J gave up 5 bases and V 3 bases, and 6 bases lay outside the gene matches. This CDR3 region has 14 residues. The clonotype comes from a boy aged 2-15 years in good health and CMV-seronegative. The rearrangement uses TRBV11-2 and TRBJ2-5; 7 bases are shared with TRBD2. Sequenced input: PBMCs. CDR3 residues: CASSLPGGRETQYF. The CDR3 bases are TGTGCCAGCAGCTTGCCCGGGGGGAGGGAGACCCAGTACTTC.